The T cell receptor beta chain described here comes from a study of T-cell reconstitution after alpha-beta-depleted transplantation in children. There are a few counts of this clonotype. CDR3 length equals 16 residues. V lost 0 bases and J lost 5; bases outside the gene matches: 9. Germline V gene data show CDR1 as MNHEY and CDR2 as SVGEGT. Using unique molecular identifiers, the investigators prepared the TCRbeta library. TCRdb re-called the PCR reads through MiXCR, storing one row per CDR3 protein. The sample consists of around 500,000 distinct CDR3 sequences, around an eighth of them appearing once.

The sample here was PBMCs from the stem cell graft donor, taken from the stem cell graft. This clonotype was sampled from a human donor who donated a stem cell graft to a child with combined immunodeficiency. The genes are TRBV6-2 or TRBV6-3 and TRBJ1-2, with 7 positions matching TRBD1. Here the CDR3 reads CASSYSKGQDLYGYTF. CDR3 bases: TGTGCCAGCAGTTACTCGAAAGGACAGGACCTATATGGCTACACCTTC.